This T cell receptor (beta chain) was sequenced for a study of graft-versus-host responses after intestinal transplantation. On the study more broadly: Multivisceral, liver-intestinal, or isolated intestinal grafts went to recipients. Every recipient had anti-thymocyte globulin induction and two to three years of tacrolimus plus steroids.

Generated by immunoSEQ multiplex PCR, the TCRdb table keeps only in-frame clones and is missing some. The sample yields 85,000 to 90,000 clones, 80% to 95% seen once. Study-level findings and limits: Marrow from the recipient contained GvH clones, some of which had appeared first in ileum or blood. Subjects displaying graft-donor T cell macrochimerism possessed elevated graft-versus-host to host-versus-graft clonal ratios inside allografts.

The V gene's germline CDR1 is SGHAT and CDR2 FQNNGV. V dropped 6 bases and J dropped 4; count of bases not matched to a gene: 14. The CDR3 consists of 17 residues. Details on this clone: The antigen remains undetermined.

The clonotype was recovered from a human donor who received an intestinal transplant. This chain links TRBV11-2 with TRBJ1-2, with 10 bases matching TRBD1. Sequenced here: unstimulated CD4+ T cells sorted from spleen or lymph node cells, sampled before intestinal transplant. This chain's CDR3 is CASSIDRGRVHLYGYTF. CDR3 coding DNA: TGTGCCAGCAGTATTGACAGGGGGCGCGTTCATCTCTATGGCTACACCTTC.